One TCR beta chain is described in this entry. This specimen belongs to a study of shared clonotypes between healthy human individuals. The sequencing of unsorted PBMC DNA took place on ten immunoSEQ deep assay plates. Sequencing was performed with immunoSEQ multiplex PCR; in TCRdb, only in-frame clones are kept and a portion is missing. The sample carries more than 400,000 clones, 78% recorded once. The CDR3 extends over 13 amino acids. Germline V gene data show CDR1 as ENHRY and CDR2 as SYGVKD. Trimming stripped 6 bases from V and 2 bases from J, with 10 bases between. The material sequenced was PBMCs. This chain links TRBV10-3 with TRBJ1-2; a weak D match, TRBD1 (6 bases). The receptor comes from a woman in her forties in good health. Some clones in this sample may be carry-over from other donors' samples. DNA of the CDR3: TGTGCCATCAGCCCGGACAGCAACTATGGCTACACCTTC. Amino acid sequence: CAISPDSNYGYTF.